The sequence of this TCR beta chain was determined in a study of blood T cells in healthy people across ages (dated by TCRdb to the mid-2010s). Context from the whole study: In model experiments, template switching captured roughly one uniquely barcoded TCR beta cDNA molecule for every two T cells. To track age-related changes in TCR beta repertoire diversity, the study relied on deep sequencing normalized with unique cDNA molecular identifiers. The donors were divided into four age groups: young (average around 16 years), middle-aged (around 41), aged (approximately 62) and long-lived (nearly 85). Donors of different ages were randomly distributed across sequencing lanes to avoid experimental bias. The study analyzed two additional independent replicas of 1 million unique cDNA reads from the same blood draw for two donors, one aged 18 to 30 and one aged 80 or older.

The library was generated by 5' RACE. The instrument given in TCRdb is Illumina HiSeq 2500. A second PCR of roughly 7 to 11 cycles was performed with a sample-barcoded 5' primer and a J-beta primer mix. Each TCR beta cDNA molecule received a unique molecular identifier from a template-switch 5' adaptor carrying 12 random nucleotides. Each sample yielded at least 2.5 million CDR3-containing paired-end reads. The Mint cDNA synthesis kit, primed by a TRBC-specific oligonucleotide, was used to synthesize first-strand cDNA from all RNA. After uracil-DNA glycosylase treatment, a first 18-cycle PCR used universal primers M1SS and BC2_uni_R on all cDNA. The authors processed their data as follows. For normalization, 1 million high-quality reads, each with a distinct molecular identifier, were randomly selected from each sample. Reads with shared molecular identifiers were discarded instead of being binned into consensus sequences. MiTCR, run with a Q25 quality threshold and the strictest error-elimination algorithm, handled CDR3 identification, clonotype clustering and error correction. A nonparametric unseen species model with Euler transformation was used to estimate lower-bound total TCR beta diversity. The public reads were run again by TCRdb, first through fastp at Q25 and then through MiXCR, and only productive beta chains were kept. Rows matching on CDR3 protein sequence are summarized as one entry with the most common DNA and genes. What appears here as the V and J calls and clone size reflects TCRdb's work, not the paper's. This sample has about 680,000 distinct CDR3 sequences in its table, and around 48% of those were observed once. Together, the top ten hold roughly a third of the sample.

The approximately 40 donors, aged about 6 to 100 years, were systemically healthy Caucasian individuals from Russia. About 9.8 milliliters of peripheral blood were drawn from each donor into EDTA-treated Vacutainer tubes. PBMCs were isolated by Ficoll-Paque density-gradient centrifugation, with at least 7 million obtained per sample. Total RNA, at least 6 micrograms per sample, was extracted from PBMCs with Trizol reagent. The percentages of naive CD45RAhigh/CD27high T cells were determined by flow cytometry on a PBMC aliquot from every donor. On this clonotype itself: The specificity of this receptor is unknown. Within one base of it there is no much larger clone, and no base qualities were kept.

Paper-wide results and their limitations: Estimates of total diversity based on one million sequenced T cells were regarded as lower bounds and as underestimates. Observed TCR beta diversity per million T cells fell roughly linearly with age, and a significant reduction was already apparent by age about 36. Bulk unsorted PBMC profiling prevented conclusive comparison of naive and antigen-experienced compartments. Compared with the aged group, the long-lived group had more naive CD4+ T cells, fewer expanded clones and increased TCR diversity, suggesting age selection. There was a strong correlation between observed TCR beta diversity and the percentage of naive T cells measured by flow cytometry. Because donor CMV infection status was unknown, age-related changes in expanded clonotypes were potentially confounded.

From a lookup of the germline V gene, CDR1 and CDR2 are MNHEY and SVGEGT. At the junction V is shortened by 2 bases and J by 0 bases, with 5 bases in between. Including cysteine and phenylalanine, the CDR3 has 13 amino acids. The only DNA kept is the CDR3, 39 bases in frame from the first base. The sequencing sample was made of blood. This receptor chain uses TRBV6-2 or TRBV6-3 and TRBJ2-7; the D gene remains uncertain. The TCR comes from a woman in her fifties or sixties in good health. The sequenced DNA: TGTGCCAGCAGTTACCGCCCCTCCTACGAGCAGTACTTC. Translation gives CASSYRPSYEQYF.